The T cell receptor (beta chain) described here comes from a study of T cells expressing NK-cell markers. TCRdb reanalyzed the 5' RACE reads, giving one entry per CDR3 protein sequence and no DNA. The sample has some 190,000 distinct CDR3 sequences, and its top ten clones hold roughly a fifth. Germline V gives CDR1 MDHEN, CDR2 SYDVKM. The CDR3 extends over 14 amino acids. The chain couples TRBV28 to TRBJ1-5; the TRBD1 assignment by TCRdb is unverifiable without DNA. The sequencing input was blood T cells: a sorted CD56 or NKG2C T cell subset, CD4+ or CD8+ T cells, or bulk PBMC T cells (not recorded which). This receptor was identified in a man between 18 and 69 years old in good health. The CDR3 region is CASSLLRGFQPQHF.